The source of this T cell receptor (beta chain) is a study of T cell responses to AZD1222 COVID-19 vaccine. Whole-study results and caveats: Donors, mostly white British, included more females; clonal diversity was possibly underestimated. Spike-wide coverage was observed for vaccine-associated CD4 TCRs, with dominant responses at 160-218 and 743-854. The study identified only five to seven AZD1222 recipients as seropositive at baseline. Spike-specific TCR depth and breadth grew after two AZD1222 doses.

Remarks on this clone: Its antigen is currently unknown.

Some clones are missing from TCRdb's copy, which holds only in-frame ones; the method was immunoSEQ multiplex PCR. The sample consists of tens of thousands of clones, 89% of them appearing once. With V trimmed by 1 base and J by 6 bases, 9 bases remained unmatched. This CDR3 contains 15 residues. Germline assignment: CDR1 SQVTM and CDR2 ANQGSEA. This sequence was found in an adult who received the AZD1222 COVID-19 vaccine. The sample in question was peripheral blood, obtained 28 days after the second AZD1222 dose. V and J are TRBV29-1 and TRBJ2-7; 10 bases line up with TRBD1. In nucleotides, the CDR3 is TGCAGCGTTGAAGCGGGGGACAGGGGCCTACGCGAGCAGTACTTC. Residues: CSVEAGDRGLREQYF.